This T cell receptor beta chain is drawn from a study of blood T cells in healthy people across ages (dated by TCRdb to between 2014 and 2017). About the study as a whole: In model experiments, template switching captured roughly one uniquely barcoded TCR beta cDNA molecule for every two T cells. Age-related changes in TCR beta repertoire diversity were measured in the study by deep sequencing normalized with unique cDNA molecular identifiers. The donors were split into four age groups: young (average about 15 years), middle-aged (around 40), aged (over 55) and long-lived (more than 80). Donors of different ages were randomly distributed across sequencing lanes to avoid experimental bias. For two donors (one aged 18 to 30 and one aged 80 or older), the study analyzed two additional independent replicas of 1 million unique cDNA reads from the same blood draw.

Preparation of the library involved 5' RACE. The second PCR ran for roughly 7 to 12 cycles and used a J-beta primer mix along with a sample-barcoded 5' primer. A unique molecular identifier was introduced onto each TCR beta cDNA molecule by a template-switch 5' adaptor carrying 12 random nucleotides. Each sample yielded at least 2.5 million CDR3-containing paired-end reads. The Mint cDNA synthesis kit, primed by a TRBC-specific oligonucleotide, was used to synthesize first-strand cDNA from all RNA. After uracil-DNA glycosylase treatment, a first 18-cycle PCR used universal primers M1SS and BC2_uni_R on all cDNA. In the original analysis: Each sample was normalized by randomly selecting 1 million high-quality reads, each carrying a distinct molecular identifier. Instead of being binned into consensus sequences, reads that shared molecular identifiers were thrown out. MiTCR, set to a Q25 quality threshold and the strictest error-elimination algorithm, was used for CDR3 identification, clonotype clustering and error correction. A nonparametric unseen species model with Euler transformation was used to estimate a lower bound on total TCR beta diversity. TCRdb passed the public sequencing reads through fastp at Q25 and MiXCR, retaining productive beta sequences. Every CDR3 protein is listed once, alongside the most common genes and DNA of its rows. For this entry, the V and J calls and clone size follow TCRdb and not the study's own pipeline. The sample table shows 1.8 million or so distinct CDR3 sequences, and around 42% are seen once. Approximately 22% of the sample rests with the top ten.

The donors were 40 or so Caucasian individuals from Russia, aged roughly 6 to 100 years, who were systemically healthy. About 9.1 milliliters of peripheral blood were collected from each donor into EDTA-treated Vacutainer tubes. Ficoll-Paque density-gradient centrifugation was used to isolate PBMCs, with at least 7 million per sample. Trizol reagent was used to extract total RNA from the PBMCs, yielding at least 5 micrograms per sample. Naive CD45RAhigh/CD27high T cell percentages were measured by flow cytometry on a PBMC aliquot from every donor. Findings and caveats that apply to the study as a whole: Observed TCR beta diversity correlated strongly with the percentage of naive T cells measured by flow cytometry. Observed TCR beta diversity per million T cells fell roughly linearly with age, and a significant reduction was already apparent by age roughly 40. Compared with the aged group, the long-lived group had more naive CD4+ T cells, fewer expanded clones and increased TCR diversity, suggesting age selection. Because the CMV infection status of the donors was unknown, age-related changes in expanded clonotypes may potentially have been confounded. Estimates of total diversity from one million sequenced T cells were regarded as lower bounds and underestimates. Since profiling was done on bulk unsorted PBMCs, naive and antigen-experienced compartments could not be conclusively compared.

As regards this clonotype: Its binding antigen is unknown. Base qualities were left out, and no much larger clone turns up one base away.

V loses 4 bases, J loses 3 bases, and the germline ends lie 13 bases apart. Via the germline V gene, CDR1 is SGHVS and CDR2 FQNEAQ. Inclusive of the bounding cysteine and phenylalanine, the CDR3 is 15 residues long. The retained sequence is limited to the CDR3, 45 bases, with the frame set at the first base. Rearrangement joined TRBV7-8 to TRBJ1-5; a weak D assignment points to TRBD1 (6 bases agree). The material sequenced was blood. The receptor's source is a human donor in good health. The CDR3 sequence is CASSWLRDTNQPQHF. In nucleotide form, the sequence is TGTGCCAGCAGCTGGCTCCGGGACACCAATCAGCCCCAGCATTTT.